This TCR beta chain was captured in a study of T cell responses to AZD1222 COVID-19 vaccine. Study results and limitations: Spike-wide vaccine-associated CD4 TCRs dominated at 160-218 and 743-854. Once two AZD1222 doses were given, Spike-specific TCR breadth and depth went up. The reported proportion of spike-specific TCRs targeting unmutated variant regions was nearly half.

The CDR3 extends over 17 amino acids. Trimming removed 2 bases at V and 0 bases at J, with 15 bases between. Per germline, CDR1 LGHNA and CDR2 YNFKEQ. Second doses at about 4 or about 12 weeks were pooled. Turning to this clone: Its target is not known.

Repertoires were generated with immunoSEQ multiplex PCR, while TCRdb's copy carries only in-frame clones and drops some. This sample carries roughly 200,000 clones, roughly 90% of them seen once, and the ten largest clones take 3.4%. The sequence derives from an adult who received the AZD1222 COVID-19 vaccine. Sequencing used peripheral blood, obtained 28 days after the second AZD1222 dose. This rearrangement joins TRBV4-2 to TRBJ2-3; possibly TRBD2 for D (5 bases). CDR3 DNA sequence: TGTGCCAGCAGCCAAAAGAAAGATTGGACTAGCACAGATACGCAGTATTTT. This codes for CASSQKKDWTSTDTQYF.